This TCR beta chain originates from a study of T cell responses to AZD1222 COVID-19 vaccine. TCRdb's table, derived via immunoSEQ multiplex PCR, lists solely in-frame clones and lacks some. The sample has fewer than 150,000 clones; 80% to 90% are singletons. About this clone: As yet, its antigen is unknown.

Pooled samples include second doses given at about 4 or 12 weeks. Findings and caveats of the study: Reportedly, nearly half of unique spike TCRs recognized epitopes outside B.1.351/B.1.1.7 mutations. Following two doses of AZD1222, Spike-specific TCR breadth and depth rose.

Germline CDR1 is SGHVS and CDR2 is FNYEAQ. Trimming removed 4 bases from V and 9 bases from J, with 7 bases in between. The CDR3 length is 12 residues. V is TRBV7-6 and J is TRBJ1-6; D call uncertain. The input for sequencing was peripheral blood, taken 28 days after the second AZD1222 dose. This TCR came from an adult who received the AZD1222 COVID-19 vaccine. The DNA of the CDR3 is TGTGCCAGCAGCTCCGGTATTTCACCCCTCCACTTT. Translating gives CASSSGISPLHF.